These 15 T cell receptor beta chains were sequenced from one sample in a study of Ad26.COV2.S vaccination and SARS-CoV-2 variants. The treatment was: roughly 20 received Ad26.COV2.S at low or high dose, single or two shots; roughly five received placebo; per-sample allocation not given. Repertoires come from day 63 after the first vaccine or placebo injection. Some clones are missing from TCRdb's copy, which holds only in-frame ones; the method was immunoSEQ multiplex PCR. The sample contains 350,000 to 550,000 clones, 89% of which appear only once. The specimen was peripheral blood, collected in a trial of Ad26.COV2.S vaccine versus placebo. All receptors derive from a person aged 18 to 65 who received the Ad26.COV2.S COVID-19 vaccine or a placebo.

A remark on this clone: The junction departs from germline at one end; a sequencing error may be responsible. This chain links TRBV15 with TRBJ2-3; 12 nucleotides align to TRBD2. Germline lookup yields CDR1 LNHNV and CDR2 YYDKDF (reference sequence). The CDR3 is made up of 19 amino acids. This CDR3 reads CATSRDGLAGGPDTDTQYF. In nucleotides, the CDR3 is TGTGCCACCAGCAGAGATGGGCTAGCGGGGGGGCCAGACACAGATACGCAATATTTT.

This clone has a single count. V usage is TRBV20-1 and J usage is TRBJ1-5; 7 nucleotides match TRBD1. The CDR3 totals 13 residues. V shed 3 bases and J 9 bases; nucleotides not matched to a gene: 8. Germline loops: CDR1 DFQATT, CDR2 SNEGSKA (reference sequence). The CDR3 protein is CSASPQGWGPQHF. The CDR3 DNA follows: TGCAGTGCTAGTCCACAGGGGTGGGGGCCCCAGCATTTT.

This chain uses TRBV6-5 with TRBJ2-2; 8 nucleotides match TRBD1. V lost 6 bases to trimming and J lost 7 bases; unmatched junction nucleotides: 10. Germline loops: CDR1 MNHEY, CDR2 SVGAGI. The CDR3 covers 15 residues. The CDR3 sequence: CASSAHQGANGELFF. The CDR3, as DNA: TGTGCCAGCAGCGCCCATCAGGGGGCTAACGGGGAGCTGTTTTTT.

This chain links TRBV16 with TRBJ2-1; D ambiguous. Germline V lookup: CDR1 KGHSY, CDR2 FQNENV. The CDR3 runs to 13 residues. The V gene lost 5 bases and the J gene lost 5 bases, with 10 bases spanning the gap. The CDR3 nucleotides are TGTGCCAGCAGCGGTACAAGGGACAATGAGCAGTTCTTC. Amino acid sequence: CASSGTRDNEQFF. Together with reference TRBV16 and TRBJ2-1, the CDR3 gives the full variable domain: GEEVAQTPKHLVRGEGQKAKLYCAPIKGHSYVFWYQQVLKNEFKFLISFQNENVFDETGMPKERFSAKCLPNSPCSLEIQATKLEDSAVYFCASSGTRDNEQFFGPGTRLTVL.

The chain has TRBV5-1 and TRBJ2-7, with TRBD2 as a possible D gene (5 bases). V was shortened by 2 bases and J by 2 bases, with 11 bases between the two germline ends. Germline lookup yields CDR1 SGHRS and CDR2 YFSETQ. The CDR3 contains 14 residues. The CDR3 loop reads CASSFRTVTYEQYF. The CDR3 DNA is TGCGCCAGCAGCTTCCGGACTGTTACCTACGAGCAGTACTTC.

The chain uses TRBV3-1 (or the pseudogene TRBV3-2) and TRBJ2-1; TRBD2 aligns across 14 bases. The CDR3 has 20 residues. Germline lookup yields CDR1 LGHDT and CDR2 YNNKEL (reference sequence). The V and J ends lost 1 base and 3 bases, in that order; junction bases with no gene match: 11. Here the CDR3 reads CASSQVRLAGGPRDYNEQFF. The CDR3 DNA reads TGTGCCAGCAGCCAAGTCAGACTAGCGGGAGGGCCCCGGGACTACAATGAGCAGTTCTTC.

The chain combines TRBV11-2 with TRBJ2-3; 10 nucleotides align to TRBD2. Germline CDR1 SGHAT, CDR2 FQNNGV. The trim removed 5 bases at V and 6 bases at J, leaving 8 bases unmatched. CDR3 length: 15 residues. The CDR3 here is CASSRSGGAADTQYF. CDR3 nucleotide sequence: TGTGCCAGCAGCCGGAGCGGGGGGGCGGCCGATACGCAGTATTTT.

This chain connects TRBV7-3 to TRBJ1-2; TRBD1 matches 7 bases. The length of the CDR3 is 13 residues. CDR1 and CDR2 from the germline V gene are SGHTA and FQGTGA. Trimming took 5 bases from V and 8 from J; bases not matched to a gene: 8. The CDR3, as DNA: TGTGCCAGCAGCCCAAGTTCAGGGGGAGGCTACACCTTC. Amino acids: CASSPSSGGGYTF.

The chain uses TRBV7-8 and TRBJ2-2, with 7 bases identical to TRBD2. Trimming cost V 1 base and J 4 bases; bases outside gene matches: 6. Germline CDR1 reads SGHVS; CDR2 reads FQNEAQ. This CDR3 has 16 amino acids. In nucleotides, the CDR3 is TGTGCCAGCAGCTTAGTGCTGGGGAGGGGCACCGGGGAGCTGTTTTTT. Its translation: CASSLVLGRGTGELFF.

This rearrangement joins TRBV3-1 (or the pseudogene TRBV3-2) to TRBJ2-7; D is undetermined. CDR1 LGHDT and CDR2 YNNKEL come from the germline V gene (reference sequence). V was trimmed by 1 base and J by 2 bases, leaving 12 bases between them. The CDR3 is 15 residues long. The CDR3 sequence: CASSQGSSVTYEQYF. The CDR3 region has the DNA TGTGCCAGCAGCCAAGGTTCCTCAGTAACCTACGAGCAGTACTTC.

The CDR3: CASSPGTRNTEAFF. CDR3 in DNA: TGTGCCAGCAGTCCAGGGACGAGGAACACTGAAGCTTTCTTT. J is TRBJ1-1 and V is TRBV6-6, with D maybe TRBD1 (5 bases). CDR3 length: 14 residues. Germline V lookup: CDR1 MNHNY, CDR2 SVGAGI (reference sequence). The V and J ends lost 5 bases and 1 base respectively, with 11 bases between them.

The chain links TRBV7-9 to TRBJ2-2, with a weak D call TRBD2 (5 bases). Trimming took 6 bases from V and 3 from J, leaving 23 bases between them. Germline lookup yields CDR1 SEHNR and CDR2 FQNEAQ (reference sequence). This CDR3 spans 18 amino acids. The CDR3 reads CASSFRGLSGNHTGELFF. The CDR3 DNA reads TGTGCCAGCAGTTTCAGAGGGTTAAGTGGCAACCACACCGGGGAGCTGTTTTTT.

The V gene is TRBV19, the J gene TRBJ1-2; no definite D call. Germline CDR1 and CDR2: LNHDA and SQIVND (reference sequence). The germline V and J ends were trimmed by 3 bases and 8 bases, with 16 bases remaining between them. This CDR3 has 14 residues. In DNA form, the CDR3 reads TGTGCCAGTAGTATTGGCAGGTACCGCGAGGGCTACACCTTC. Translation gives CASSIGRYREGYTF.

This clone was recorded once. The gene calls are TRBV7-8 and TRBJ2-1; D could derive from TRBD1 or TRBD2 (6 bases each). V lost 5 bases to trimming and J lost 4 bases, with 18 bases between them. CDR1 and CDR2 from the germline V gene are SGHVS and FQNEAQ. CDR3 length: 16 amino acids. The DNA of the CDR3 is TGTGCCAGCAGCCAAGGGGGGTTAGCGGTATACAATGAGCAGTTCTTC. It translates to CASSQGGLAVYNEQFF.

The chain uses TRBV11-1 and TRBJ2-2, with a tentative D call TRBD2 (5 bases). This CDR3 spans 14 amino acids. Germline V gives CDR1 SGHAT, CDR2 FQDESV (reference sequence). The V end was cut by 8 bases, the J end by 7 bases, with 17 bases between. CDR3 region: CASRYLSEGGELFF. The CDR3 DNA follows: TGTGCCAGCCGCTACCTTAGCGAGGGCGGGGAGCTGTTTTTT. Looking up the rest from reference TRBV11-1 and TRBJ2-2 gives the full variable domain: EAEVAQSPRYKITEKSQAVAFWCDPISGHATLYWYRQILGQGPELLVQFQDESVVDDSQLPKDRFSAERLKGVDSTLKIQPAELGDSAMYLCASRYLSEGGELFFGEGSRLTVL.